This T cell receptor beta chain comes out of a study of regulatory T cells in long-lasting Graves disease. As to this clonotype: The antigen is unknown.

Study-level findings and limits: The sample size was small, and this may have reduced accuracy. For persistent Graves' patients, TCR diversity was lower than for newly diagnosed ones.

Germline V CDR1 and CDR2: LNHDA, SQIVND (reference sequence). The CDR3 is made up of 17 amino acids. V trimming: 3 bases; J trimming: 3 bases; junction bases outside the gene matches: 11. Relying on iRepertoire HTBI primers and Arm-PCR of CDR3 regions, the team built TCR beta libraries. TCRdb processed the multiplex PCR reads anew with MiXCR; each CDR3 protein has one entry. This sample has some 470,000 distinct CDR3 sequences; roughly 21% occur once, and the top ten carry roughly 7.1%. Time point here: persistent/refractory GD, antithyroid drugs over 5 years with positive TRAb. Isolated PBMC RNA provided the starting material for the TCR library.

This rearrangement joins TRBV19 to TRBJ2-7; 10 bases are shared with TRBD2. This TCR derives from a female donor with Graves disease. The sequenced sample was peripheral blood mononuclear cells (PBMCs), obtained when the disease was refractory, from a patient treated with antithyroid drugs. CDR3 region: CASSIGTSEVGHYEQYF. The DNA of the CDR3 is TGTGCCAGTAGTATCGGGACTAGCGAAGTGGGCCACTACGAGCAGTACTTC.